The rows below give T cell receptor beta chains drawn from one sample of a study of human T cells and chemical hapten exposure. TCRdb re-analysed the RACE reads in MiXCR, keeping a single row per CDR3 protein. The sample holds roughly 38,000 distinct CDR3 sequences, 3% to 4% seen once. The sample in question was whole blood, obtained in connection with sensitization to the hapten diphenylcyclopropenone (DPC). These receptor sequences come from a man in his forties or fifties with alopecia areata. Some clones in this sample may be carry-over from other donors' samples. The conserved cysteine and the conserved F or W are not part of the CDR3 here. Each record gives: J gene, V gene, CDR3 protein.

TRBJ2-7	TRBV18	ASSPQGGDSDEQY
TRBJ1-2	TRBV6-6	ASSYPATGGGEYGYT
TRBJ2-3	TRBV7-2	ASSLANLGGGTDTQY
TRBJ2-1	TRBV24-1	ATSDTAGTSGSNEQF
TRBJ2-5	TRBV5-1	ASSLVEGQGTQY
TRBJ1-1	TRBV20-1	SAREMMRPGLNTEAF
TRBJ2-1	TRBV11-2	ASSLGVSGYNEQF
TRBJ2-3	TRBV4-3	ASSSGTSGITDTQY
TRBJ1-1	TRBV29-1	SGRQGRNPEAF
TRBJ2-5	TRBV28	ASTKGISLSGMSAQY
TRBJ2-4	TRBV5-1	ASSLEGTAVLAKNIQY
TRBJ1-1	TRBV11-2	ASSTQGGAKAF
TRBJ1-2	TRBV21-1	ASSKAGGGISNYGYT
TRBJ2-1	TRBV19	ASSPHRDLNPYNEQF
TRBJ2-2	TRBV6-6	ASSFENTGELF
TRBJ1-5	TRBV5-1	ASSQVQMSNQPQL
TRBJ2-6	TRBV5-4	ASSLEGSGANVLT
TRBJ2-7	TRBV28	ASSLSGLPEQY
TRBJ2-7	TRBV5-1	ASSLFGQSGSLHEQY
TRBJ2-2	TRBV10-2	ASRAGRAGTGELF
TRBJ2-3	TRBV20-1	SAAGQGRSDTQY
TRBJ2-7	TRBV5-1	ASSIDGTGVYEQY
TRBJ2-3	TRBV10-1	ASKSSGRLADTQY
TRBJ2-1	TRBV7-9	ASSLVLAGPDNEQF
TRBJ2-7	TRBV20-1	SARDPLGQGGDEQY
TRBJ1-5	TRBV12-3/TRBV12-4	ASSFVGGLQHSPPQH
TRBJ2-1	TRBV28	ASSSPPRAVNEQF
TRBJ2-5	TRBV5-1	ASGSGDQETQY
TRBJ2-3	TRBV10-3	AISGDRKEISDTQY
TRBJ1-5	TRBV29-1	SVEEGGGNQPQH
TRBJ1-1	TRBV7-3	ASSSTGGYTEAF